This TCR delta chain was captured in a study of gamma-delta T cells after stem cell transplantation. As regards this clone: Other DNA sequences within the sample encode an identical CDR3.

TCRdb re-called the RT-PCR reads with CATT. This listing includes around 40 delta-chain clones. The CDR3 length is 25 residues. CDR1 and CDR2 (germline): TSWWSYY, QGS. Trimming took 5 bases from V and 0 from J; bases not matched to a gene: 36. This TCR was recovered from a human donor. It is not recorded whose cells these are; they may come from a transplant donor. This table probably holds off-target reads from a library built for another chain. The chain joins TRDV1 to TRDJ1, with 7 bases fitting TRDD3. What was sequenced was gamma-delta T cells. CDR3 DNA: TGTGCTCTTGGGCTAAACCCGGGCAAGGCCTTTCTCAAGTACTGGGGTTGGGGGGACACCGATAAACTCATCTTT. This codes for CALGLNPGKAFLKYWGWGDTDKLIF.